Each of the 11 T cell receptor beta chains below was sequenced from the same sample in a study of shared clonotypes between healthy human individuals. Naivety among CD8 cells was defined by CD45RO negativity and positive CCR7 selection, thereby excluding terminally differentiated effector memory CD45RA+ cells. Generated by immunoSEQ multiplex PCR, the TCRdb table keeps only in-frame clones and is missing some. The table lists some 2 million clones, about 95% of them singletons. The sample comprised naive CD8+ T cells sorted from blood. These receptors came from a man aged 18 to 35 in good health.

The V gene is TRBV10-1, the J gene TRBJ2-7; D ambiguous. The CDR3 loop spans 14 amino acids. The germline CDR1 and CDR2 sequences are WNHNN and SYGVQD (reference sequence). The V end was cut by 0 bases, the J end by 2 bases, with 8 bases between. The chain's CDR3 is CASSESGPTYEQYF. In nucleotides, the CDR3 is TGCGCCAGCAGTGAGTCAGGACCAACCTACGAGCAGTACTTC.

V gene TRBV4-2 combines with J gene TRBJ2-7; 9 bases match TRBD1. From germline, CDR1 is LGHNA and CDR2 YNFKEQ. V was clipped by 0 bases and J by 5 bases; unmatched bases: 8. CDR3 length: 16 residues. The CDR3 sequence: CASSQDLWDRVHEQYF. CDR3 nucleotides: TGTGCCAGCAGCCAAGATCTGTGGGACAGGGTCCACGAGCAGTACTTC.

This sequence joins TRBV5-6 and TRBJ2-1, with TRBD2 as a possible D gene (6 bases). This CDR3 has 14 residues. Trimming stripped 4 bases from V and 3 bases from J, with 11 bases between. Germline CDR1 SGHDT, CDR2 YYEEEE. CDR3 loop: CASSALALYNEQFF. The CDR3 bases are TGTGCCAGCAGCGCACTAGCTCTCTACAATGAGCAGTTCTTC.

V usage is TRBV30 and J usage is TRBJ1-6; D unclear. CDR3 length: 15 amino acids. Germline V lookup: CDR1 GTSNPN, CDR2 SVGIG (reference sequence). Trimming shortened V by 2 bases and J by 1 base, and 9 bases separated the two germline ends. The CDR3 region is CAWSSMGSYNSPLHF. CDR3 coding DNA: TGTGCCTGGAGTAGTATGGGTTCCTATAATTCACCCCTCCACTTT.

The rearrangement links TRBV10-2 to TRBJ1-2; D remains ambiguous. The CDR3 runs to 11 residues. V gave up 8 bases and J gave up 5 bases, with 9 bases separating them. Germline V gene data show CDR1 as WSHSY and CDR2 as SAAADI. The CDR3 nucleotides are TGCGCCAGCGAGGACGGATATGGCTACACCTTC. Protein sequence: CASEDGYGYTF.

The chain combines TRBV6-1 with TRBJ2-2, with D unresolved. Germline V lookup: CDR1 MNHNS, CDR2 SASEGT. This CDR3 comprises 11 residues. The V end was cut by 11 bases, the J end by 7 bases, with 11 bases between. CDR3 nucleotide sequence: TGTGCCCGATCTTCGGGCGGGGAGCTGTTTTTT. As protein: CARSSGGELFF.

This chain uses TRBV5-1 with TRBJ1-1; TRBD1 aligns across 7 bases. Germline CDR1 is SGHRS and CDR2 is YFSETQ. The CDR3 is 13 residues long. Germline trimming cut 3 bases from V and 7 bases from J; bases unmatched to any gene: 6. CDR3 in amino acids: CASSWTGPDEAFF. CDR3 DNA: TGCGCCAGCAGCTGGACAGGTCCGGATGAAGCTTTCTTT. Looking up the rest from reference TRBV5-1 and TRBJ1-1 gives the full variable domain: KAGVTQTPRYLIKTRGQQVTLSCSPISGHRSVSWYQQTPGQGLQFLFEYFSETQRNKGNFPGRFSGRQFSNSRSEMNVSTLELGDSALYLCASSWTGPDEAFFGQGTRLTVV.

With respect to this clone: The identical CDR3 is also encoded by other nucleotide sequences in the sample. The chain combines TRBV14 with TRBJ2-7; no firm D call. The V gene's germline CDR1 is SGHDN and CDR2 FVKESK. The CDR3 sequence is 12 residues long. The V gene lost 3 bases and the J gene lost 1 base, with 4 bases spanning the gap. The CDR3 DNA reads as TGTGCCAGCAGCCAGGGTTCCTACGAGCAGTACTTC. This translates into CASSQGSYEQYF.

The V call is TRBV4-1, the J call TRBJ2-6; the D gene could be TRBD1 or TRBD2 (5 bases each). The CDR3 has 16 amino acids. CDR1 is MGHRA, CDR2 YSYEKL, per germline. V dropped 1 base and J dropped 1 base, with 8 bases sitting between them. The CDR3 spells CASSQGWGSGANVLTF. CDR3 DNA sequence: TGCGCCAGCAGCCAAGGTTGGGGGTCTGGGGCCAACGTCCTGACTTTC.

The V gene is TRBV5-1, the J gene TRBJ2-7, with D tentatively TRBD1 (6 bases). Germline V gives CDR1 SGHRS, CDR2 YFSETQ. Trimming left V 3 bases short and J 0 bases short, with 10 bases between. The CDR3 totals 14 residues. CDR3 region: CASSYSGVSYEQYF. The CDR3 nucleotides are TGCGCCAGCAGCTACTCAGGGGTCTCCTACGAGCAGTACTTC. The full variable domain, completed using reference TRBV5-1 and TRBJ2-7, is KAGVTQTPRYLIKTRGQQVTLSCSPISGHRSVSWYQQTPGQGLQFLFEYFSETQRNKGNFPGRFSGRQFSNSRSEMNVSTLELGDSALYLCASSYSGVSYEQYFGPGTRLTVT.

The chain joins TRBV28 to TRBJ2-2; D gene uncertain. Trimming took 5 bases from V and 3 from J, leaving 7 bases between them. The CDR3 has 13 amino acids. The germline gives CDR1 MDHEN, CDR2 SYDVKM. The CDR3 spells CASSGSDTGELFF. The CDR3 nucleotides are TGTGCCAGCAGTGGATCGGACACCGGGGAGCTGTTTTTT.